This is a list of T cell receptor beta chains from one sample in a study of T-cell reconstitution after alpha-beta-depleted transplantation in children. TCRdb processed the PCR reads anew with MiXCR; each CDR3 protein has one entry. The sample includes roughly 340,000 distinct CDR3 sequences, roughly 15% of them seen just once. The specimen was PBMCs, mostly from graft donor cells, collected 360 days after TCRalphabeta/CD19-depleted stem cell transplant. These receptors came from a male patient aged 2 to 9 who had a stem cell transplant for acute lymphoblastic leukemia, so the T cells may come from the graft donor. The CDR3 runs from the conserved cysteine through the conserved F or W. The D gene is left open where the match is weak. Not every row has a clone size; where given, it reads once, few, many or a size class.

>NA|TRBD2|TRBJ2-3|TRBV28
TGTGCCAGCAGTGCGACTAGCGGGAGCACAGATACGCAGTATTTT
CASSATSGSTDTQYF
>NA|TRBD2|TRBJ2-3|TRBV4-3
TGCGCCAGCAGCCCCCTGCTAGCGGCCCCCCCCACAGATACGCAGTATTTT
CASSPLLAAPPTDTQYF
>few|NA|TRBJ1-4|TRBV20-1
TGCAGTGCTGGGTGGGATGAAAAACTGTTTTTT
CSAGWDEKLFF
>few|TRBD2|TRBJ2-1|TRBV9
TGTGCCAGCAGCGGACAGCGGGACTACAATGAGCAGTTCTTC
CASSGQRDYNEQFF
>many|NA|TRBJ2-1|TRBV15
TGTGCCACCAGCAGAGATCTCAGTAGCTCCTACAATGAGCAGTTCTTC
CATSRDLSSSYNEQFF
>few|NA|TRBJ2-1|TRBV10-2
TGCGCCAGCAGAGAGGAAGGTGGGGTCTACAATGAGCAGTTCTTC
CASREEGGVYNEQFF
>few|TRBD2|TRBJ2-7|TRBV5-1
TGCGCCAGCAGCCAGACTAGCGGGAGCCCCTCCAAGGACGAGCAGTACTTC
CASSQTSGSPSKDEQYF
>few|NA|TRBJ2-1|TRBV7-2
TGTGCCAGCAGCTTACCGTGGGACACGCTAAACAATGAGCAGTTCTTC
CASSLPWDTLNNEQFF
>few|NA|TRBJ2-7|TRBV4-3
TGCGCCAGCAGCCAAGCTAGGACACCCGGATCCCACGAGCAGTACTTC
CASSQARTPGSHEQYF
>few|TRBD2|TRBJ2-1|TRBV5-8
TGTGCCAGCAGCTTGGGTGGGACTAGCGCATACAATGAGCAGTTCTTC
CASSLGGTSAYNEQFF
>few|NA|TRBJ2-7|TRBV4-3
TGCGCCAGCAGCCAAGTTAATCGGCAGGGCTACGAGCAGTACTTC
CASSQVNRQGYEQYF
>few|TRBD2|TRBJ2-7|TRBV5-4
TGTGCCAGCAGCTTGGTGGGACTAGCTTTGGACGAGCAGTACTTC
CASSLVGLALDEQYF
>NA|TRBD2|TRBJ2-4|TRBV27
TGTGCCAGCAGTTTAGGCCCCTCTAGCGGGAGAGGAAACATTCAGTACTTC
CASSLGPSSGRGNIQYF
>few|TRBD1|TRBJ1-2|TRBV29-1
TGCAGCGCCGCGACAGGGATAGAGTATGGCTACACCTTC
CSAATGIEYGYTF
>many|NA|TRBJ2-3|TRBV6-5
TGTGCCAGCAGTTGGCGGAGAAAGACAGATACGCAGTATTTT
CASSWRRKTDTQYF
>few|TRBD2|TRBJ2-1|TRBV7-9
TGTGCCAGCAGCTCCGGACTAGTGGGCTACAATGAGCAGTTCTTC
CASSSGLVGYNEQFF
>NA|TRBD2|TRBJ2-5|TRBV7-1
TGTGCCAGCAGCTCCGGGGGGGCGGAGACCCAGTACTTC
CASSSGGAETQYF
>NA|NA|TRBJ2-5|TRBV12-5
TGTGCTAGTGGTTTGCCCTCAATCAAAGAGACCCAGTACTTC
CASGLPSIKETQYF
>NA|NA|TRBJ2-1|TRBV29-1
TGCAGCGTTGATTGGGATGCGGGCAATGAGCAGTTCTTC
CSVDWDAGNEQFF
>many|NA|TRBJ2-7|TRBV5-1
TGCGCCAGTAAGTTGATAGCCAGAGCCTACGAGCAGTACTTC
CASKLIARAYEQYF
>NA|NA|TRBJ2-7|TRBV28
TGTGCCAGCAGTTCCATCTGGCAGCATCCCTCCTACGAGCAGTACTTC
CASSSIWQHPSYEQYF
>many|NA|TRBJ1-1|TRBV12-3/TRBV12-4
TGTGCCAGCAGTTTGGGGGGTATTACTGAAGCTTTCTTT
CASSLGGITEAFF
>NA|TRBD2|TRBJ2-1|TRBV6-5
TGTGCCAGCAGTTACCGAGGACTAGCGGGGGCCAATGAGCAGTTCTTC
CASSYRGLAGANEQFF
>few|TRBD1|TRBJ2-7|TRBV29-1
TGCAGCGTAGGCGGGACAGGGATTTACGAGCAGTACTTC
CSVGGTGIYEQYF
>few|NA|TRBJ2-3|TRBV9
TGTGCCAGCAGCGTAGGGCAGGGGTCGCGGCAGTATTTT
CASSVGQGSRQYF
>many|NA|TRBJ2-2|TRBV12-5
TGTGCTAGTGGTTTAAGGTTCCAGGAGCTGTTTTTT
CASGLRFQELFF
>NA|TRBD1|TRBJ1-6|TRBV7-2
TGTGCCAGCAGCGTCCGGGACAGAGGATATTCACCCCTCCACTTT
CASSVRDRGYSPLHF
>few|NA|TRBJ2-1|TRBV28
TGTGCCAGCAGCATGAGCGGTAGCTCCTACAATGAGCAGTTCTTC
CASSMSGSSYNEQFF
>few|NA|TRBJ1-1|TRBV24-1
TGTGCCATTAAGAGGGGGATGAACACTGAAGCTTTCTTT
CAIKRGMNTEAFF
>NA|TRBD2|TRBJ2-7|TRBV3-1
TGTGCCAGCAGCCAAGCAACTAGCGACTCCTACGAGCAGTACTTC
CASSQATSDSYEQYF
>NA|TRBD2|TRBJ2-1|TRBV4-3
TGCGCCAGCAGCCAAGATTCCGCAAGATTAAGCGGGAGAGGGTACAATGAGCAGTTCTTC
CASSQDSARLSGRGYNEQFF
>NA|TRBD1|TRBJ2-2|TRBV12-3/TRBV12-4
TGTGCCAGCAGTTTAAGCAGTAGGCCAGGGGGTAGCACCGGGGAGCTGTTTTTT
CASSLSSRPGGSTGELFF
>few|NA|TRBJ2-5|TRBV4-1
TGCGCCAGCAGCCAAGAAGTCTTAGAGACCCAGTACTTC
CASSQEVLETQYF
>NA|TRBD1|TRBJ2-4|TRBV11-2
TGTGCCAGCAGCTTAATAGGAAGGACAGGACTAGCCAAAAACATTCAGTACTTC
CASSLIGRTGLAKNIQYF
>NA|NA|TRBJ2-7|TRBV5-1
TGCGCCAGCAGCTGGACCTACCCAGTCCCCTCCTACGAGCAGTACTTC
CASSWTYPVPSYEQYF
>NA|TRBD1|TRBJ2-7|TRBV15
TGTGCCACCAGCAGGTGGACAGGGCACTACGAGCAGTACTTC
CATSRWTGHYEQYF
>NA|NA|TRBJ2-1|TRBV12-3/TRBV12-4
TGTGCCAGCAGTTTAGACAGCTTCAATGAGCAGTTCTTC
CASSLDSFNEQFF
>NA|NA|TRBJ2-7|TRBV24-1
TGTGCCACCAGTGATACCGAGCAACACAGGGCCCTCGAGTACGAGCAGTACTTC
CATSDTEQHRALEYEQYF
>few|NA|TRBJ2-1|TRBV9
TGTGCCAGCAGCGAGAGGGACCGTATGAGCTCCTACAATGAGCAGTTCTTC
CASSERDRMSSYNEQFF
>many|NA|TRBJ2-7|TRBV28
TGTGCCAGCAAGGTAGGCAGACTCTACGAGCAGTACTTC
CASKVGRLYEQYF
>NA|TRBD1|TRBJ2-7|TRBV4-2
TGTGCCAGCAGCCAAGAACTGACAGGGGCCTACGAGCAGTACTTC
CASSQELTGAYEQYF
>few|NA|TRBJ1-3|TRBV7-8
TGTGCCAGCAGCCCTCTAAAGGGAAAATCTGGAAACACCATATATTTT
CASSPLKGKSGNTIYF
>NA|TRBD2|TRBJ2-1|TRBV9
TGTGCCAGCAGCGTAGCGGGAGGGCTCTACAATGAGCAGTTCTTC
CASSVAGGLYNEQFF
>NA|NA|TRBJ2-7|TRBV4-2
TGTGCCAGCAGCCAAGATGGCCCACAGGGGAGGGACGAGCAGTACTTC
CASSQDGPQGRDEQYF
>few|NA|TRBJ2-1|TRBV28
TGTGCCAGCAGTTTATGGACTCTCAATGAGCAGTTCTTC
CASSLWTLNEQFF
>few|TRBD1|TRBJ2-6|TRBV7-9
TGTGCCAGCACCACGGACAGGCCCTACTCTGGGGCCAACGTCCTGACTTTC
CASTTDRPYSGANVLTF
>NA|TRBD1|TRBJ2-5|TRBV5-1
TGCGCCAGCAGCTTGGCCCCCTCCGGGACAGGGAATGGAGAGACCCAGTACTTC
CASSLAPSGTGNGETQYF
>many|TRBD1|TRBJ1-6|TRBV30
TGTGCCTGGGGGACAGGGTCACCCCTCCACTTT
CAWGTGSPLHF
>many|NA|TRBJ2-2|TRBV29-1
TGCAGCGGAGTCCTAGTAAACACCGGGGAGCTGTTTTTT
CSGVLVNTGELFF
>many|NA|TRBJ2-1|TRBV20-1
TGCAGTGCTCCACTCGTTAGCTTCAGTGGGCAGTTCTTC
CSAPLVSFSGQFF
>few|TRBD2|TRBJ2-7|TRBV3-1
TGTGCCAGCAGCCCCGCCCTAGCGGGATCCTACGAGCAGTACTTC
CASSPALAGSYEQYF